This T cell receptor (beta chain) was recovered during a study of T cell repertoires in cytomegalovirus infection. Study in general: Recently identified HLA-C-restricted and well-studied HLA-B-restricted CMV epitopes were used. Public TCR beta signatures provided an indication of both CMV infection and a matching HLA type.

TCRdb re-called the reads with MiXCR, one entry per CDR3 protein. The table lists a few hundred thousand distinct CDR3 sequences, roughly a third of them singletons. In the case of this clonotype: Its antigen remains unidentified.

This sequence was found in a human donor in good health (CMV status not recorded). Some clones in this sample may be carry-over from other donors' samples. The sample here was cultured PBMCs, taken from culture after CMV antigen stimulation.

Written as DNA, the CDR3 is TGTGCCAGCAGTTCTTACGGGGCGGGAATTATTAAAAATGAGCAGTTCTTC. As protein: CASSSYGAGIIKNEQFF. The chain uses TRBV28 and TRBJ2-1, with a possible D match to TRBD2 (6 bases). Trimming left V 4 bases short and J 7 bases short, with 23 bases between. This CDR3 comprises 17 residues. CDR1 and CDR2 from the germline V gene are MDHEN and SYDVKM.